The source of this TCR beta chain is a study of spatial heterogeneity in lung cancer. Looking at the study overall: Raw sequencing reads included, on average, more than 9.5 appearances of each unique TCR and UMI combination.

This clonotype was observed many times. Antigen unknown. TCRdb re-called the 5' RACE reads through MiXCR, storing one row per CDR3 protein. The sample records about 8,000 distinct CDR3 sequences, over 9.5% being singletons. Time point described: sample taken at primary tumor resection. There were 72 donors, all of them untreated patients with early-stage non-small cell lung cancer. Sequencing was performed on whole RNA extracted from tumor and nontumor lung tissue, or from frozen PBMC, and the material was left unsorted. The study's findings and limits: Counts of expanded alpha and beta TCRs within tumors tracked the tumor nonsynonymous mutation count. It was estimated that coverage of tumor T cells reached roughly 7% for alpha chains and 13% for beta chains.

The V and J ends lost 8 bases and 4 bases, in that order; junction bases with no gene match: 7. Germline CDR1 MNHEY, CDR2 SVGAGI. There are 14 residues in the CDR3. The clonotype originates from a male donor with early-stage non-small cell lung cancer. The material sequenced was lung tumor tissue, taken at surgery. The V gene is TRBV6-5, the J gene TRBJ1-2; 10 bases are shared with TRBD1. The CDR3 nucleotides read TGTGCCAGCGGCGGGACAGGGGCTAGCTATGGCTACACCTTC. Amino acids: CASGGTGASYGYTF.